These T cell receptor beta chains were read from a single sample in a study of blood T cell repertoires in COVID-19. The assay was immunoSEQ multiplex PCR, and TCRdb's table has in-frame clones only and misses some. The profile shows some 80,000 clones, approximately 84% of them singletons. The sample was peripheral blood. These TCRs come from a human donor in a cohort sampled during active COVID-19. Each CDR3 is given with its conserved first and last residue. D genes are given only for firm matches. The listing skips clone size in some rows; elsewhere it reads once, few, many or a size class.

-,TRBV12-3/TRBV12-4,TRBJ2-5,-,CASSFRETQYF,TGTGCCAGCTCCTTCCGAGAGACCCAGTACTTC
-,TRBV11-1,TRBJ2-7,TRBD1,CASSFGTGSYGEQYF,TGTGCCAGCAGCTTCGGGACAGGGAGCTATGGAGAGCAGTACTTC
-,TRBV6-5,TRBJ2-3,-,CASSGRGQGGDTQYF,TGTGCCAGCAGCGGGAGGGGACAGGGTGGGGATACGCAGTATTTT
-,TRBV19,TRBJ2-3,TRBD1,CASGQGSLDTQYF,TGTGCCTCCGGACAGGGGTCCTTAGATACGCAGTATTTT
once,TRBV29-1,TRBJ2-7,TRBD1,CSAARTGSDEQYF,TGCAGCGCCGCTCGGACAGGCTCCGACGAGCAGTACTTC
-,TRBV19,TRBJ2-2,TRBD1,CASSTLRTGGTGELFF,TGTGCCAGTAGTACCCTTAGGACAGGTGGGACCGGGGAGCTGTTTTTT
-,TRBV15,TRBJ1-5,-,CATSRDRGNQPQHF,TGTGCCACCAGCAGAGATAGGGGGAATCAGCCCCAGCATTTT
-,TRBV10-3,TRBJ1-3,-,CAISEGQLSSGNTIYF,TGTGCCATCAGTGAGGGACAGTTGAGCTCTGGAAACACCATATATTTT
-,TRBV9,TRBJ2-5,-,CASSVAFTGSQETQYF,TGTGCCAGCAGCGTAGCCTTTACGGGATCACAAGAGACCCAGTACTTC
-,TRBV11-3,TRBJ2-1,TRBD1,CASSERQGARDEQFF,TGTGCCAGCAGCGAGCGACAGGGGGCGAGGGATGAGCAGTTCTTC
-,TRBV3-1/TRBV3-2,TRBJ2-3,-,CASSQGYGSADTQYF,TGTGCCAGCAGCCAAGGGTACGGGAGCGCAGATACGCAGTATTTT
-,TRBV5-4,TRBJ2-3,TRBD2,CASSLGLAGGSSSTDTQYF,TGTGCCAGCAGCCTGGGACTAGCGGGAGGTTCATCGAGCACAGATACGCAGTATTTT
-,TRBV29-1,TRBJ2-2,-,CSVISASGPGELFF,TGCAGCGTTATATCCGCGTCAGGGCCCGGGGAGCTGTTTTTT
-,TRBV13,TRBJ2-1,-,CASSLARRWDEQFF,TGTGCCAGCAGCTTAGCGCGGCGGTGGGATGAGCAGTTCTTC
-,TRBV12-3/TRBV12-4,TRBJ2-7,-,CASTVLSSYEQYF,TGTGCCAGCACGGTCCTGAGCTCCTACGAGCAGTACTTC
-,TRBV27,TRBJ1-6,-,CASSPSPGGPRDSPLHF,TGTGCCAGCAGTCCCTCCCCGGGGGGCCCCAGGGATTCACCCCTCCACTTT
once,TRBV6-6,TRBJ1-5,TRBD1,CASRGDRREQPQHF,TGTGCCAGCAGGGGGGACAGGCGGGAACAGCCCCAGCATTTT
-,TRBV7-3,TRBJ2-7,-,CASSAGTSSYEQYF,TGTGCCAGCAGCGCCGGGACAAGCTCCTACGAGCAGTACTTC
-,TRBV6-1,TRBJ2-7,-,CASSDRRDLSYEQYF,TGTGCCAGCAGTGATCGCCGGGATCTCTCCTACGAGCAGTACTTC
-,TRBV6-5,TRBJ2-7,-,CASTVLRRGSYEQYF,TGTGCCAGCACAGTCCTTCGGCGGGGCTCCTACGAGCAGTACTTC
-,TRBV21-1,TRBJ2-5,-,CASSMSGGETQYF,TGTGCCAGCAGCATGAGCGGTGGAGAGACCCAGTACTTC
-,TRBV5-5,TRBJ1-6,-,CASSPIGGARWSPLHF,TGTGCCAGCAGCCCCATCGGGGGGGCGCGGTGGTCACCCCTCCACTTT
-,TRBV9,TRBJ1-1,-,CASSRGASNTEAFF,TGTGCCAGCAGCCGGGGGGCGAGTAACACTGAAGCTTTCTTT
once,TRBV15,TRBJ1-3,TRBD1,CATSRGGTGGTIYF,TGTGCCACCAGCAGAGGGGGGACAGGGGGCACCATATATTTT
once,TRBV6-6,TRBJ1-3,-,CASREESSGNTIYF,TGTGCCAGCAGGGAGGAAAGCTCTGGAAACACCATATATTTT
-,TRBV7-8,TRBJ2-5,-,CASSPRRDRETQYF,TGTGCCAGCTCCCCCCGGCGGGATCGAGAGACCCAGTACTTC
once,TRBV11-2,TRBJ2-3,TRBD2,CASRQAGVGTDTQYF,TGTGCCAGCAGACAAGCGGGAGTAGGCACAGATACGCAGTATTTT
-,TRBV30,TRBJ1-1,TRBD1,CASLTGVGNTEAFF,TGTGCCTCGTTGACAGGGGTCGGGAACACTGAAGCTTTCTTT
-,TRBV10-3,TRBJ2-2,-,CAIKVMRGPNTGELFF,TGTGCCATCAAGGTGATGAGAGGGCCGAACACCGGGGAGCTGTTTTTT
-,TRBV30,TRBJ2-7,-,CAWSVNTAYEQYF,TGTGCCTGGAGTGTAAACACAGCCTACGAGCAGTACTTC
-,TRBV6-1,TRBJ1-4,-,CASSEAWGQVFF,TGTGCCAGCAGTGAAGCGTGGGGCCAGGTGTTTTTT
-,TRBV4-1,TRBJ1-2,TRBD1,CASSLPGQGAYGYTF,TGCGCCAGCAGCTTACCGGGACAGGGGGCGTATGGCTACACCTTC
medium-sized,TRBV2,TRBJ2-7,-,CASSKWSSHEQYF,TGTGCCAGCAGCAAGTGGTCTAGTCACGAGCAGTACTTC
-,TRBV14,TRBJ1-3,-,CASSPGGRQTFSGNTIYF,TGTGCCAGCAGCCCAGGAGGCCGGCAGACTTTTTCTGGAAACACCATATATTTT
-,TRBV24-1,TRBJ1-2,TRBD1,CATSGTGLSYGYTF,TGTGCCACCAGTGGGACAGGGCTAAGCTATGGCTACACCTTC
-,TRBV6-5,TRBJ1-6,TRBD1,CASEDRQGRGPLHF,TGTGCCAGCGAAGACCGACAGGGGCGAGGACCCCTCCACTTT
few,TRBV5-1,TRBJ1-2,-,CASSQDRSGGYTF,TGCGCCAGCAGCCAAGACAGATCCGGAGGCTACACCTTC
-,TRBV6-5,TRBJ2-7,-,CASIATVSYEQYF,TGTGCCAGCATAGCCACGGTCTCCTACGAGCAGTACTTC
-,TRBV6-5,TRBJ2-7,-,CASSQPGIYEQYF,TGTGCCAGCAGTCAACCAGGGATCTACGAGCAGTACTTC
-,TRBV9,TRBJ1-1,-,CASSRMVGANTEAFF,TGTGCCAGCAGCCGAATGGTGGGGGCGAACACTGAAGCTTTCTTT
-,TRBV2,TRBJ2-3,-,CASSEVGSSTDTQYF,TGTGCCAGCAGTGAAGTGGGCTCATCCACAGATACGCAGTATTTT
-,TRBV6-1,TRBJ1-1,-,CASSEAPAGRTEAFF,TGTGCCAGCAGTGAAGCGCCCGCAGGGAGGACTGAAGCTTTCTTT
-,TRBV2,TRBJ2-2,TRBD2,CASSGGEDTGELFF,TGTGCCAGCAGCGGGGGGGAGGATACCGGGGAGCTGTTTTTT
-,TRBV21-1,TRBJ2-3,-,CASSKTTLTNRAQGSTDTQYF,TGTGCCAGCAGCAAAACCACCCTAACCAACCGGGCCCAGGGGAGCACAGATACGCAGTATTTT
once,TRBV5-1,TRBJ2-5,-,CASSSGETQYF,TGCGCCAGCAGTTCGGGAGAGACCCAGTACTTC
-,TRBV4-1,TRBJ2-1,-,CASSQDLFSEQFF,TGCGCCAGCAGCCAAGATCTGTTTTCGGAGCAGTTCTTC
-,TRBV18,TRBJ2-1,-,CASSLERDSGEQFF,TGTGCCAGCTCACTAGAAAGGGACTCCGGAGAGCAGTTCTTC
-,TRBV27,TRBJ2-2,TRBD1,CASSYGDRYTGELFF,TGTGCCAGCAGTTACGGGGACAGGTACACCGGGGAGCTGTTTTTT
-,TRBV5-6,TRBJ2-7,TRBD2,CASSPRSGRKSYEQYF,TGTGCCAGCAGTCCTCGGAGCGGGAGAAAGAGCTACGAGCAGTACTTC
-,TRBV5-1,TRBJ2-6,-,CASSRDQQGSLGSGANVLTF,TGCGCCAGCAGCCGAGACCAACAGGGATCCCTTGGGTCTGGGGCCAACGTCCTGACTTTC
once,TRBV11-2,TRBJ2-5,-,CASSSRAYQETQYF,TGTGCCAGCAGCTCGCGGGCGTACCAAGAGACCCAGTACTTC
-,TRBV18,TRBJ1-1,-,CASSPPAQNTEAFF,TGTGCCAGCTCACCACCGGCCCAGAACACTGAAGCTTTCTTT
-,TRBV3-1/TRBV3-2,TRBJ2-5,TRBD2,CASSPRGAGGETQYF,TGTGCCAGCAGCCCCCGGGGAGCGGGGGGAGAGACCCAGTACTTC
-,TRBV19,TRBJ1-1,-,CASNGGGRTEAFF,TGTGCCAGTAACGGCGGGGGGCGGACTGAAGCTTTCTTT
-,TRBV6-5,TRBJ1-5,TRBD1,CASSLGQAHNQPQHF,TGTGCCAGCTCTCTGGGACAGGCCCACAATCAGCCCCAGCATTTT
-,TRBV10-3,TRBJ2-5,TRBD1,CAISGQGETQYF,TGTGCCATCAGCGGACAGGGGGAGACCCAGTACTTC